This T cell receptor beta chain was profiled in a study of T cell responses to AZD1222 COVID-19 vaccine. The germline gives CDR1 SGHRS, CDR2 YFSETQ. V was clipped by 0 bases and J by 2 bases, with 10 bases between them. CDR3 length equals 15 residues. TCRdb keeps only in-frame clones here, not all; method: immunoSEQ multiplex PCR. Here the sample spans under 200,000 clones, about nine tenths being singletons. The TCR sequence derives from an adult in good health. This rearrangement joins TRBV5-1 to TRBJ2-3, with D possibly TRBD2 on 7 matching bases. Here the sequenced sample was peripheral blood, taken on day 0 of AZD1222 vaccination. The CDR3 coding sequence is TGCGCCAGCAGCTTGGGTGGGGGGGCCACAGATACGCAGTATTTT. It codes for CASSLGGGATDTQYF. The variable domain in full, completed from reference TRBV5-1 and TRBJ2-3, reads KAGVTQTPRYLIKTRGQQVTLSCSPISGHRSVSWYQQTPGQGLQFLFEYFSETQRNKGNFPGRFSGRQFSNSRSEMNVSTLELGDSALYLCASSLGGGATDTQYFGPGTRLTVL.